This TCR beta chain stems from a study of T and B cells in COVID-19 patients. The study's findings and limits: Active COVID-19 showed highly clonal TRB repertoires; recovery showed diversity and richness above healthy donors.

Each TRB amplification used about 220-500 ng of genomic DNA from blood. The V end lost 1 base, the J end lost 2 bases, and 9 bases lay between the germline ends. This CDR3 is 15 amino acids long. Germline CDR1 reads KGHSH; CDR2 reads LQKENI. BIOMED2 TRB-A/B primer pools were used in multiplex TRB PCR. TCRdb reanalysed the multiplex PCR reads using MiXCR and keeps one entry per CDR3 protein. The sample comprises roughly 9,400 distinct CDR3 sequences, around 27% of which are singletons, and roughly 27% rests with the top ten. In its sample, this clonotype ranks as medium-sized. Antigen: not known. Sequencing input: blood. The chain couples TRBV18 to TRBJ2-1; tentatively, D is TRBD1 (6 bases). The receptor's source is a human donor who had recovered from COVID-19. The CDR3 sequence: CASSPLQGPYNEQFF. Here the CDR3 DNA reads TGTGCCAGCTCACCACTGCAGGGGCCCTACAATGAGCAGTTCTTC.